The 20 T cell receptor beta chains given below trace back to one sample, sequenced in a study of OX40 agonist ivuxolimab in advanced cancers. Profiling relied on immunoSEQ multiplex PCR, and the TCRdb table lists in-frame clones only, not all of them. The table lists tens of thousands of clones, 70% to 90% of them singletons. Sequenced material: CD4+ or CD8+ T cells sorted from blood, taken in a trial of the OX40 agonist ivuxolimab. These receptors were taken from an adult with an advanced solid tumor such as melanoma, head and neck, liver or kidney cancer.

The CDR3 reads CASRTLGQGENIQYF. In DNA, the CDR3 is TGTGCCAGCCGGACCCTTGGACAGGGCGAAAACATTCAGTACTTC. The V gene is TRBV6-5, the J gene TRBJ2-4; 8 bases are a match to TRBD1. The CDR3 extends over 15 amino acids. The J segment lost 5 bases and the V segment lost 8 bases, leaving 11 bases of the junction unmatched. Germline V lookup: CDR1 MNHEY, CDR2 SVGAGI.

The chain joins TRBV18 to TRBJ2-7, with TRBD1 matching over 8 bases. CDR3 length: 14 residues. Per the germline V gene, CDR1 is KGHSH and CDR2 is LQKENI. The ends lost 4 bases at V and 4 bases at J; junction bases unmatched: 6. Here the CDR3 DNA reads TGTGCCAGCTCACGAAACAGGGGGGATTACGAGCAGTACTTC. Protein sequence: CASSRNRGDYEQYF.

The V call is TRBV4-2, the J call TRBJ2-2; D may be TRBD1 (6 bases). Germline assignment: CDR1 LGHNA and CDR2 YNFKEQ. Trimming left V 3 bases short and J 0 bases short, with 11 bases between. The CDR3 runs 16 residues. CDR3 nucleotides: TGTGCCAGCAGCCACTTACAGGGTTCGAACACCGGGGAGCTGTTTTTT. It yields the protein CASSHLQGSNTGELFF.

CDR3 in DNA: TGTGCCAGCATCCTAACCTCAGGGGATGAAGCTTTCTTT. As protein: CASILTSGDEAFF. The rearrangement uses TRBV21-1 and TRBJ1-1; the listed D gene, TRBD1, was not tested against the DNA. TRBV21-1 represents a pseudogene. This CDR3 spans 13 amino acids.

The chain has TRBV2 and TRBJ1-6; D call uncertain. The CDR3 consists of 15 residues. From germline, CDR1 is SNHLY and CDR2 FYNNEI. V was trimmed by 5 bases and J by 9 bases, leaving 17 bases between them. The chain's CDR3 is CASSLDPNPGSPLHF. CDR3 nucleotide sequence: TGTGCCAGCAGTTTGGACCCAAACCCGGGTTCACCCCTCCACTTT.

The V and J genes are TRBV5-1 and TRBJ2-5; D call uncertain. CDR3 length equals 13 residues. V was trimmed by 1 base and J by 1 base, leaving 5 bases between them. Germline V gives CDR1 SGHRS, CDR2 YFSETQ. CDR3 in DNA: TGCGCCAGCAGCTTGAGGCCCCAAGAGACCCAGTACTTC. Translated: CASSLRPQETQYF.

This chain links TRBV29-1 with TRBJ2-5, with unresolved D. Germline CDR1 reads SQVTM; CDR2 reads ANQGSEA. V shed 6 bases and J shed 4 bases, with 6 bases lying between them. CDR3 length equals 10 residues. The CDR3 protein is CSVAGETQYF. The CDR3 nucleotides read TGCAGCGTCGCCGGAGAGACCCAGTACTTC.

The chain is built from TRBV4-3 and TRBJ1-1, with TRBD1 identical over 8 bases. Germline-derived CDR1 and CDR2 are LGHNA and YSLEER. The CDR3 runs to 13 residues. The junction had 5 bases not matched to a gene; V was cut back by 6 bases and J by 5 bases. The CDR3 nucleotides read TGCGCCAGCAGGCGGACAGGGAGGACTGAAGCTTTCTTT. Translating it yields CASRRTGRTEAFF.

CDR3 residues: CASSIIPGSTDTQYF. The CDR3 DNA follows: TGTGCCAGTAGCATCATCCCGGGATCCACAGATACGCAGTATTTT. The J gene is TRBJ2-3, the V gene TRBV19; D is perhaps TRBD2 (5 bases). Trimming cost V 6 bases and J 2 bases, with 15 bases left between them. Germline V gene data show CDR1 as LNHDA and CDR2 as SQIVND (reference sequence). This CDR3 is built from 15 residues.

This chain connects TRBV2 to TRBJ2-7; D uncertain. The V end was cut by 5 bases, the J end by 3 bases, with 5 bases between. Looked up from germline, CDR1 is SNHLY and CDR2 is FYNNEI. This CDR3 is built from 11 residues. The CDR3 DNA follows: TGTGCCAGCAGTCCAAACTACGAGCAGTACTTC. This gives the protein CASSPNYEQYF.

The chain is built from TRBV19 and TRBJ1-1; D remains ambiguous. The germline gives CDR1 LNHDA, CDR2 SQIVND (reference sequence). Trimming took 6 bases from V and 1 from J, leaving 9 bases between them. The CDR3 loop spans 13 amino acids. The CDR3 protein is CASRFYRNTEAFF. CDR3 nucleotide sequence: TGTGCCAGTAGGTTTTACAGGAACACTGAAGCTTTCTTT.

The rearrangement uses TRBV18 and TRBJ1-4, with D unclear. The CDR3 extends over 14 amino acids. The germline gives CDR1 KGHSH, CDR2 LQKENI. The V end lost 5 bases, the J end lost 1 base, and 8 bases lay between the germline ends. The CDR3 here is CASSARQTNEKLFF. The CDR3 DNA follows: TGTGCCAGCTCAGCTCGGCAAACTAATGAAAAACTGTTTTTT. Full variable domain (outside the CDR3, taken from reference TRBV18 and TRBJ1-4): NAGVMQNPRHLVRRRGQEARLRCSPMKGHSHVYWYRQLPEEGLKFMVYLQKENIIDESGMPKERFSAEFPKEGPSILRIQQVVRGDSAAYFCASSARQTNEKLFFGSGTQLSVL.

The V gene is TRBV11-3, the J gene TRBJ2-7; D ambiguous. Germline V gene data show CDR1 as SGHNT and CDR2 as YENEEA. V was pared by 5 bases and J by 5 bases, with 10 bases between. The CDR3 is 12 amino acids. CDR3 DNA: TGTGCCAGCAGCCACCGGGCCCACGAGCAGTACTTC. Protein: CASSHRAHEQYF.

The chain joins TRBV5-4 to TRBJ2-3, with TRBD1 matching over 10 bases. The CDR3 spans 14 residues. Germline CDR1 SGHNT, CDR2 YYREEE (reference sequence). J lost 4 bases, V lost 4 bases, and 3 bases had no gene match. The CDR3 spells CASSGGTGADTQYF. CDR3 nucleotide sequence: TGTGCCAGCAGCGGTGGGACAGGGGCAGATACGCAGTATTTT.

V usage is TRBV6-1 and J usage is TRBJ2-7; TRBD1 matches at 8 bases. Germline CDR1 and CDR2: MNHNS and SASEGT. With V trimmed by 6 bases and J by 0 bases, 4 bases remained unmatched. The CDR3 runs 14 residues. The CDR3 protein is CASRTGAGSYEQYF. The DNA for the CDR3 is TGTGCCAGCAGGACAGGGGCGGGCTCCTACGAGCAGTACTTC.

This chain links TRBV6-5 with TRBJ1-3; possibly TRBD1 for D (6 bases). Germline loops: CDR1 MNHEY, CDR2 SVGAGI. The CDR3 sequence is 14 residues long. Trimming took off 6 bases at V and 4 bases at J, with 13 bases between the two ends. The CDR3 is CASRKQGSGNTIYF. CDR3 coding DNA: TGTGCCAGCAGAAAACAGGGTTCCGGAAACACCATATATTTT.

The rearrangement links TRBV28 to TRBJ2-3, with D possibly TRBD1 on 6 matching bases. CDR1 is MDHEN, CDR2 SYDVKM, per germline. CDR3 length equals 13 residues. The V end lost 8 bases, the J end lost 3 bases, and 12 bases lay between the germline ends. The CDR3 DNA reads as TGTGCCAGCGGGACATTGCAGACAGATACGCAGTATTTT. Translated, it gives CASGTLQTDTQYF.

This chain connects TRBV28 to TRBJ1-5, with 7 bases matching TRBD1. The CDR3 extends over 15 amino acids. J lost 5 bases, V lost 3 bases, and 7 bases had no gene match. Per germline, CDR1 MDHEN and CDR2 SYDVKM. The CDR3 DNA follows: TGTGCCAGCAGTTTTCGGCAGGGGGGCGATCAGCCCCAGCATTTT. It encodes CASSFRQGGDQPQHF.

This chain joins TRBV25-1 and TRBJ2-7; D might be TRBD2 (6 bases). V was pared by 2 bases and J by 8 bases, with 16 bases between. The germline V gene encodes CDR1 MGHDK and CDR2 SYGVNS. The length of the CDR3 is 14 residues. In DNA, the CDR3 is TGTGCCAGCAGTGAAATGGGATCGGGGAGGAAGCAGTACTTC. This sequence encodes CASSEMGSGRKQYF.

The V and J genes are TRBV18 and TRBJ2-7, with unresolved D. The ends were cut back, 0 bases at V and 3 bases at J, with 6 bases in the middle. Germline V gene lookup returns CDR1 KGHSH and CDR2 LQKENI. The CDR3 covers 13 residues. The CDR3 DNA sequence: TGTGCCAGCTCACCACCGGCCGGCTACGAGCAGTACTTC. It yields the protein CASSPPAGYEQYF.